Listed below are T cell receptor beta chains from one sample, sequenced in a study of regulatory T cells in long-lasting Graves disease. One entry per CDR3 protein, called by TCRdb with MiXCR from the multiplex PCR reads. The sample has fewer than 400,000 distinct CDR3 sequences; 15% to 20% are singletons. Sequenced here: peripheral blood mononuclear cells (PBMCs), sampled at new diagnosis, from a patient treated with antithyroid drugs. These receptors all stem from a female donor with Graves disease. Each CDR3 is given with its conserved first and last residue. The order of the fields is D gene, J gene, clone size, V gene, CDR3 protein, CDR3 DNA. The D gene is left open where the match is weak. Not all rows give a size; the values are once, few, many and, for expanded clones, a class.

d_gene: NA; j_gene: TRBJ2-1; abundance: few; v_gene: TRBV4-2; CDR3aa: CASSQSSDSYNEQFF; CDR3nt: TGTGCCAGCAGCCAATCGTCGGACAGTTACAATGAGCAGTTCTTC
d_gene: TRBD2; j_gene: TRBJ2-1; abundance: many; v_gene: TRBV10-2; CDR3aa: CATRAPTSGRRNEQFF; CDR3nt: TGCGCCACCAGGGCACCTACTAGCGGGAGGCGCAATGAGCAGTTCTTC
d_gene: NA; j_gene: TRBJ2-7; abundance: NA; v_gene: TRBV13; CDR3aa: CASSLLSYEQYF; CDR3nt: TGTGCCAGCAGCTTACTGTCCTACGAGCAGTACTTC
d_gene: NA; j_gene: TRBJ2-1; abundance: many; v_gene: TRBV7-9; CDR3aa: CASSIATIYNEQFF; CDR3nt: TGTGCCAGCAGCATAGCGACGATTTACAATGAGCAGTTCTTC
d_gene: TRBD1; j_gene: TRBJ1-2; abundance: many; v_gene: TRBV12-3/TRBV12-4; CDR3aa: CASSSGTGATVLGYTF; CDR3nt: TGTGCCAGCAGTTCCGGGACAGGGGCCACGGTATTGGGCTACACCTTC
d_gene: TRBD2; j_gene: TRBJ2-1; abundance: many; v_gene: TRBV7-3; CDR3aa: CASSSLAGMSSYNEQFF; CDR3nt: TGTGCCAGCAGCTCGCTAGCGGGGATGAGCTCCTACAATGAGCAGTTCTTC
d_gene: NA; j_gene: TRBJ2-1; abundance: many; v_gene: TRBV12-3/TRBV12-4; CDR3aa: CASRTNPSESSYNEQFF; CDR3nt: TGTGCCAGCAGGACCAACCCTAGCGAGAGCTCCTACAATGAGCAGTTCTTC
d_gene: NA; j_gene: TRBJ2-5; abundance: NA; v_gene: TRBV6-1; CDR3aa: CASRDTQMETQYF; CDR3nt: TGTGCCAGCAGGGACACTCAGATGGAGACCCAGTACTTC
d_gene: TRBD1; j_gene: TRBJ1-5; abundance: many; v_gene: TRBV3-1; CDR3aa: CASSQGRGQNQPQHF; CDR3nt: TGTGCCAGCAGCCAAGGACGGGGACAGAATCAGCCCCAGCATTTT
d_gene: NA; j_gene: TRBJ1-1; abundance: many; v_gene: TRBV28; CDR3aa: CASRLGVWSGDTEAFF; CDR3nt: TGTGCCAGCAGGTTAGGCGTGTGGAGTGGGGACACTGAAGCTTTCTTT
d_gene: NA; j_gene: TRBJ1-1; abundance: many; v_gene: TRBV18; CDR3aa: CASSPGLWDATEAFF; CDR3nt: TGTGCCAGCTCACCAGGCCTTTGGGATGCCACTGAAGCTTTCTTT
d_gene: NA; j_gene: TRBJ2-4; abundance: few; v_gene: TRBV29-1; CDR3aa: CSAKGVAKNIQYF; CDR3nt: TGCAGCGCCAAGGGCGTAGCCAAAAACATTCAGTACTTC
d_gene: TRBD2; j_gene: TRBJ2-4; abundance: many; v_gene: TRBV15; CDR3aa: CATSSTSGSSAKNIQYF; CDR3nt: TGTGCCACCAGCAGCACTAGCGGGAGTTCCGCCAAAAACATTCAGTACTTC
d_gene: NA; j_gene: TRBJ1-6; abundance: NA; v_gene: TRBV9; CDR3aa: CASSVEGNSPLHF; CDR3nt: TGTGCCAGCAGCGTTGAGGGGAATTCACCCCTCCACTTT
d_gene: TRBD2; j_gene: TRBJ2-7; abundance: NA; v_gene: TRBV20-1; CDR3aa: CSARRLAGTSYEQYF; CDR3nt: TGCAGTGCTAGGAGGCTAGCGGGGACCTCCTACGAGCAGTACTTC
d_gene: NA; j_gene: TRBJ1-6; abundance: NA; v_gene: TRBV2; CDR3aa: CASNRRSQNNSPLHF; CDR3nt: TGTGCCAGCAATAGGAGGAGCCAAAATAATTCACCCCTCCACTTT
d_gene: TRBD2; j_gene: TRBJ2-3; abundance: NA; v_gene: TRBV6-2/TRBV6-3; CDR3aa: CASSFLPRLAGSTDTQYF; CDR3nt: TGTGCCAGCAGTTTCTTACCTAGACTAGCGGGGAGCACAGATACGCAGTATTTT
d_gene: TRBD2; j_gene: TRBJ2-1; abundance: many; v_gene: TRBV29-1; CDR3aa: CSVLASGSSYNEQFF; CDR3nt: TGCAGCGTGCTCGCTAGCGGGAGCTCCTACAATGAGCAGTTCTTC
d_gene: NA; j_gene: TRBJ2-7; abundance: NA; v_gene: TRBV6-1; CDR3aa: CASSKGVMGHYEQYF; CDR3nt: TGTGCCAGCAGTAAGGGGGTGATGGGACACTACGAGCAGTACTTC
d_gene: NA; j_gene: TRBJ1-2; abundance: NA; v_gene: TRBV4-1; CDR3aa: CASSHGDGTPGYGYTF; CDR3nt: TGCGCCAGCAGCCACGGCGACGGGACTCCTGGCTATGGCTACACCTTC
d_gene: NA; j_gene: TRBJ2-5; abundance: many; v_gene: TRBV19; CDR3aa: CASSIGLGATLSQETQYF; CDR3nt: TGTGCCAGTAGTATTGGTCTAGGTGCCACCCTGTCCCAAGAGACCCAGTACTTC
d_gene: TRBD2; j_gene: TRBJ2-7; abundance: many; v_gene: TRBV12-3/TRBV12-4; CDR3aa: CASSLWDSGADEQYF; CDR3nt: TGTGCCAGCAGTTTGTGGGATAGCGGGGCCGACGAGCAGTACTTC
d_gene: NA; j_gene: TRBJ2-1; abundance: many; v_gene: TRBV3-1; CDR3aa: CASSQAWADNEQFF; CDR3nt: TGTGCCAGCAGCCAAGCGTGGGCCGACAATGAGCAGTTCTTC
d_gene: TRBD1; j_gene: TRBJ2-7; abundance: many; v_gene: TRBV7-8; CDR3aa: CASSPLGDRGHEQYF; CDR3nt: TGTGCCAGCAGCCCTCTGGGGGACAGGGGTCACGAGCAGTACTTC
d_gene: TRBD1; j_gene: TRBJ2-7; abundance: many; v_gene: TRBV30; CDR3aa: CAWSTRQGGEQYF; CDR3nt: TGTGCCTGGAGTACCCGACAGGGGGGCGAGCAGTACTTC
d_gene: TRBD2; j_gene: TRBJ2-7; abundance: NA; v_gene: TRBV28; CDR3aa: CASISWKRTSGDEQYF; CDR3nt: TGTGCCAGCATTAGTTGGAAGAGGACTAGCGGGGACGAGCAGTACTTC
d_gene: NA; j_gene: TRBJ1-1; abundance: NA; v_gene: TRBV30; CDR3aa: CAWCDRDLLAFF; CDR3nt: TGTGCCTGGTGTGACCGGGATCTCTTAGCTTTCTTT
d_gene: TRBD1; j_gene: TRBJ1-1; abundance: NA; v_gene: TRBV19; CDR3aa: CASSMDRDTGAFF; CDR3nt: TGTGCCAGTAGTATGGACAGGGACACTGGAGCTTTCTTT
d_gene: NA; j_gene: TRBJ1-1; abundance: many; v_gene: TRBV28; CDR3aa: CASSLKGQPGYF; CDR3nt: TGTGCCAGCAGCTTGAAGGGACAACCTGGCTACTTT
d_gene: NA; j_gene: TRBJ2-2; abundance: once; v_gene: TRBV6-4; CDR3aa: CASSGSNTGELFF; CDR3nt: TGTGCCAGCAGTGGCAGTAACACCGGGGAGCTGTTTTTT
d_gene: NA; j_gene: TRBJ2-1; abundance: many; v_gene: TRBV7-3; CDR3aa: CASSLVPNNEQFF; CDR3nt: TGTGCCAGCAGCTTAGTCCCCAACAATGAGCAGTTCTTC
d_gene: NA; j_gene: TRBJ2-1; abundance: many; v_gene: TRBV11-2; CDR3aa: CASSDGIVVHNEQFF; CDR3nt: TGTGCCAGCAGCGATGGGATCGTCGTCCACAATGAGCAGTTCTTC
d_gene: TRBD1; j_gene: TRBJ2-5; abundance: many; v_gene: TRBV28; CDR3aa: CASSFPIRTGGAKTQYF; CDR3nt: TGTGCCAGCAGTTTCCCAATCCGGACAGGGGGCGCGAAGACCCAGTACTTC
d_gene: NA; j_gene: TRBJ2-3; abundance: many; v_gene: TRBV6-1; CDR3aa: CASSEVASTDTQYF; CDR3nt: TGTGCCAGCAGTGAAGTCGCTAGCACAGATACGCAGTATTTT
d_gene: NA; j_gene: TRBJ1-1; abundance: many; v_gene: TRBV19; CDR3aa: CASSIGPTNTEAFF; CDR3nt: TGTGCCAGTAGTATAGGTCCGACAAACACTGAAGCTTTCTTT
d_gene: TRBD2; j_gene: TRBJ2-1; abundance: many; v_gene: TRBV13; CDR3aa: CASSLGLAGHYNEQFF; CDR3nt: TGTGCCAGCAGCTTAGGCCTAGCGGGACACTACAATGAGCAGTTCTTC
d_gene: TRBD2; j_gene: TRBJ2-2; abundance: many; v_gene: TRBV5-1; CDR3aa: CASSLSGSPTGELFF; CDR3nt: TGCGCCAGCAGCCTTAGCGGGAGCCCCACCGGGGAGCTGTTTTTT
d_gene: TRBD2; j_gene: TRBJ2-7; abundance: many; v_gene: TRBV6-1; CDR3aa: CASSNTGTSVNF; CDR3nt: TGTGCCAGCAGCAATACCGGGACTAGCGTGAATTTC
d_gene: NA; j_gene: TRBJ2-7; abundance: many; v_gene: TRBV6-9; CDR3aa: CASSYMGYEQYF; CDR3nt: TGTGCCAGCAGTTATATGGGGTACGAGCAGTACTTC
d_gene: NA; j_gene: TRBJ2-1; abundance: NA; v_gene: TRBV11-3; CDR3aa: CASSLAGIYNEQFF; CDR3nt: TGTGCCAGCAGCTTAGCGGGAATATACAATGAGCAGTTCTTC
d_gene: TRBD2; j_gene: TRBJ2-3; abundance: NA; v_gene: TRBV9; CDR3aa: CASSPRQGGSTSGRGDTQYF; CDR3nt: TGTGCCAGCAGCCCAAGACAGGGAGGGTCGACTAGCGGGAGAGGAGATACGCAGTATTTT
d_gene: NA; j_gene: TRBJ2-7; abundance: NA; v_gene: TRBV6-2/TRBV6-3; CDR3aa: CASNQGSAYEQYF; CDR3nt: TGTGCCAGCAACCAGGGTTCGGCCTACGAGCAGTACTTC
d_gene: NA; j_gene: TRBJ2-5; abundance: many; v_gene: TRBV5-6; CDR3aa: CASSTGRGWGDTQYF; CDR3nt: TGTGCCAGCAGCACCGGTCGGGGCTGGGGGGATACCCAGTACTTC
d_gene: NA; j_gene: TRBJ2-7; abundance: many; v_gene: TRBV10-2; CDR3aa: CASRPGQWSYEQYF; CDR3nt: TGCGCCAGCAGGCCGGGACAATGGTCCTACGAGCAGTACTTC
d_gene: TRBD1; j_gene: TRBJ2-7; abundance: NA; v_gene: TRBV2; CDR3aa: CASSAQGALEQYF; CDR3nt: TGTGCCAGCAGTGCTCAGGGGGCGCTTGAGCAGTACTTC
d_gene: TRBD1; j_gene: TRBJ2-3; abundance: many; v_gene: TRBV10-3; CDR3aa: CAIKDGGQGWADTQYF; CDR3nt: TGTGCCATCAAAGATGGGGGACAGGGGTGGGCAGATACGCAGTATTTT
d_gene: NA; j_gene: TRBJ2-7; abundance: many; v_gene: TRBV19; CDR3aa: CASTPTALFYEQYF; CDR3nt: TGTGCCAGTACCCCGACAGCCCTTTTCTACGAGCAGTACTTC
d_gene: TRBD1; j_gene: TRBJ2-3; abundance: many; v_gene: TRBV19; CDR3aa: CASRHPQGADTQYF; CDR3nt: TGTGCCAGTAGACACCCTCAGGGGGCGGATACGCAGTATTTT
d_gene: NA; j_gene: TRBJ2-2; abundance: many; v_gene: TRBV30; CDR3aa: CAWSVSHSGGELFF; CDR3nt: TGTGCCTGGAGTGTAAGCCACAGCGGCGGGGAGCTGTTTTTT
d_gene: TRBD1; j_gene: TRBJ1-1; abundance: many; v_gene: TRBV7-2; CDR3aa: CASSTQGGMNTEAFF; CDR3nt: TGTGCCAGCAGCACTCAGGGGGGGATGAACACTGAAGCTTTCTTT
d_gene: NA; j_gene: TRBJ2-6; abundance: many; v_gene: TRBV7-8; CDR3aa: CASSSSGSGANVLTF; CDR3nt: TGTGCCAGCAGCTCCTCCGGCTCTGGGGCCAACGTCCTGACTTTC
d_gene: NA; j_gene: TRBJ2-2; abundance: many; v_gene: TRBV28; CDR3aa: CASWGGEFTGELFF; CDR3nt: TGTGCCAGCTGGGGCGGGGAATTCACCGGGGAGCTGTTTTTT
d_gene: NA; j_gene: TRBJ2-1; abundance: NA; v_gene: TRBV9; CDR3aa: CASSVAASSREQFF; CDR3nt: TGTGCCAGCAGCGTAGCGGCTAGTTCGCGAGAGCAGTTCTTC
d_gene: TRBD2; j_gene: TRBJ2-7; abundance: many; v_gene: TRBV28; CDR3aa: CAIHSGPKDEQYF; CDR3nt: TGTGCCATCCATAGCGGGCCTAAAGACGAGCAGTACTTC
d_gene: TRBD2; j_gene: TRBJ2-7; abundance: few; v_gene: TRBV20-1; CDR3aa: CSASSSSGVPYEQYF; CDR3nt: TGCAGTGCTAGTAGCTCTAGCGGGGTACCCTACGAGCAGTACTTC
d_gene: NA; j_gene: TRBJ1-2; abundance: many; v_gene: TRBV2; CDR3aa: CASSVSAASGFGYTF; CDR3nt: TGTGCCAGCAGTGTTTCTGCCGCAAGCGGGTTCGGCTACACCTTC